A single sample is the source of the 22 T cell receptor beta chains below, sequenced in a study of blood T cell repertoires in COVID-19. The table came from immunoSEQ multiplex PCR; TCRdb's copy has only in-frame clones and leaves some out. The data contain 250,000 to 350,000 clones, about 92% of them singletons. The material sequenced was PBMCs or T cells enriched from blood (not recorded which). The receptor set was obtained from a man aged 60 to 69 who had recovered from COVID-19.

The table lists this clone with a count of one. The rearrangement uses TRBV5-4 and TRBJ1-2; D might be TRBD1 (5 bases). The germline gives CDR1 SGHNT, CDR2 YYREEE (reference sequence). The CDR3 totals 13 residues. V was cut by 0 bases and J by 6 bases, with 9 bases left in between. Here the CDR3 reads CASSLVGVDGYTF. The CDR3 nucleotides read TGTGCCAGCAGCTTGGTAGGGGTCGATGGCTACACCTTC.

The CDR3 DNA is TGTGCCAGCAGCCGGGACAGAGGATTTGCTGAAGCTTTCTTT. It codes for CASSRDRGFAEAFF. The V and J genes are TRBV6-5 and TRBJ1-1, with 7 bases lining up with TRBD1. The CDR3 runs 14 residues. Germline assignment: CDR1 MNHEY and CDR2 SVGAGI. V was pared by 6 bases and J by 6 bases, with 10 bases of the junction left unmatched.

This chain's CDR3 is CASTTGGPVNEQFF. The CDR3 region has the DNA TGTGCCAGCACGACGGGGGGGCCGGTAAATGAGCAGTTCTTC. The V and J genes are TRBV9 and TRBJ2-1; TRBD2 aligns across 8 bases. In germline, CDR1 is SGDLS, CDR2 YYNGEE. The V and J ends lost 6 bases and 7 bases, in that order; junction bases with no gene match: 9. The CDR3 runs 14 residues. Filled out from reference TRBV9 and TRBJ2-1, the complete variable domain reads DSGVTQTPKHLITATGQRVTLRCSPRSGDLSVYWYQQSLDQGLQFLIQYYNGEERAKGNILERFSAQQFPDLHSELNLSSLELGDSALYFCASTTGGPVNEQFFGPGTRLTVL.

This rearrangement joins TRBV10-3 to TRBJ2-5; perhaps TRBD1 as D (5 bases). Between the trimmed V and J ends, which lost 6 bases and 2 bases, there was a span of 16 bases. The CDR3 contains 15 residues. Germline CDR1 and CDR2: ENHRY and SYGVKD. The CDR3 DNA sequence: TGTGCCATCAGCCCAGGACAAATAGTACAAGAGACCCAGTACTTC. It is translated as CAISPGQIVQETQYF.

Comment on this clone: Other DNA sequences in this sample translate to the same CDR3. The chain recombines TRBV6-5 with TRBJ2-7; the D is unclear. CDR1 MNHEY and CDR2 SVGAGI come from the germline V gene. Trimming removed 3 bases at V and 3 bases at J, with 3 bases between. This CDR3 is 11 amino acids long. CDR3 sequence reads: CASSYLYEQYF. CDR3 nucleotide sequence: TGTGCCAGCAGTTATCTCTACGAGCAGTACTTC.

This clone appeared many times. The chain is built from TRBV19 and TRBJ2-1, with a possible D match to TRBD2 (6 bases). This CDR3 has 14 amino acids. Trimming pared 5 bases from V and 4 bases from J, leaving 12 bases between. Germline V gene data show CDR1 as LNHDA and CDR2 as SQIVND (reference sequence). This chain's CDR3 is CASSRAGTYNEQFF. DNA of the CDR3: TGTGCCAGTAGTCGAGCCGGGACTTACAATGAGCAGTTCTTC.

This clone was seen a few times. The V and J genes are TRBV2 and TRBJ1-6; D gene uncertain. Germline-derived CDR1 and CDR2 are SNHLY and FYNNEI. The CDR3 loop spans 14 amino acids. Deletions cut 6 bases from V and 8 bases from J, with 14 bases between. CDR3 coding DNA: TGTGCCAGCAGGGAGGGAAAAGGTTATTCACCCCTCCACTTT. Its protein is CASREGKGYSPLHF.

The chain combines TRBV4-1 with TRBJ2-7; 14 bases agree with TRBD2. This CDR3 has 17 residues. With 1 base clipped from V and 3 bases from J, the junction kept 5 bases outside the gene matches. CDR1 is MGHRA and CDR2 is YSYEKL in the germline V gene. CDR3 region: CASSQGGLAGDYYEQYF. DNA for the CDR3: TGCGCCAGCAGCCAAGGGGGACTAGCGGGGGACTACTACGAGCAGTACTTC.

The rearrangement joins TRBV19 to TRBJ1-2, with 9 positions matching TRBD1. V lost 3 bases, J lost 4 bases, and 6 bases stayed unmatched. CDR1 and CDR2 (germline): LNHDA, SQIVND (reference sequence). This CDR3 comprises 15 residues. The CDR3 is CASSIWGQGVYGYTF. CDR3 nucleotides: TGTGCCAGTAGTATTTGGGGACAGGGTGTCTATGGCTACACCTTC.

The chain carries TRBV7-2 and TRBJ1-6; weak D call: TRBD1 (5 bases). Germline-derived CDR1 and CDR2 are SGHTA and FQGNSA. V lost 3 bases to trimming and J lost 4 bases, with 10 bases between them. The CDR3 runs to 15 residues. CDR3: CASSFLQGYNSPLHF. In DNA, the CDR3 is TGTGCCAGCAGCTTCCTCCAGGGTTATAATTCACCCCTCCACTTT.

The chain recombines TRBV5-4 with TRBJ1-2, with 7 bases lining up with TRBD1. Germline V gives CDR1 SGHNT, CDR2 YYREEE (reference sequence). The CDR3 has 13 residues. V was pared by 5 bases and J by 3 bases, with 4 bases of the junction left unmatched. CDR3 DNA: TGTGCCAGCAGGGTCACAGGGGACTATGGCTACACCTTC. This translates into CASRVTGDYGYTF.

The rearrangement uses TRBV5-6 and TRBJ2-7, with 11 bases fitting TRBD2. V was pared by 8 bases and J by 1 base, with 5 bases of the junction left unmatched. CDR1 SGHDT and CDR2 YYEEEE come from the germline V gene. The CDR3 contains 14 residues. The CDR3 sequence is CASETSGSSYEQYF. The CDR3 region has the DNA TGTGCCAGTGAAACTAGCGGGAGTTCCTACGAGCAGTACTTC.

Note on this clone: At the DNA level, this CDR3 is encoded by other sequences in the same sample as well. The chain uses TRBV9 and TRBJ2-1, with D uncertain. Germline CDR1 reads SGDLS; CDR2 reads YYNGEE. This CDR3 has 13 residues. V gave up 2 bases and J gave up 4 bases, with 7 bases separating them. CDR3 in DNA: TGTGCCAGCAGCGTGGCAGGATACAATGAGCAGTTCTTC. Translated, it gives CASSVAGYNEQFF. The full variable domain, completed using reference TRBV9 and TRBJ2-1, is DSGVTQTPKHLITATGQRVTLRCSPRSGDLSVYWYQQSLDQGLQFLIQYYNGEERAKGNILERFSAQQFPDLHSELNLSSLELGDSALYFCASSVAGYNEQFFGPGTRLTVL.

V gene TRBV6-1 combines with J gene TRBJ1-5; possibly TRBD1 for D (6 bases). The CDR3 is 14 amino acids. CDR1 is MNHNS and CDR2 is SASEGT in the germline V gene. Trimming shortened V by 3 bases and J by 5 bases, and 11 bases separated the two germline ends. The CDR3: CASSDTGRDQPQHF. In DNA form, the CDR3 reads TGTGCCAGCAGTGATACAGGGCGCGATCAGCCCCAGCATTTT.

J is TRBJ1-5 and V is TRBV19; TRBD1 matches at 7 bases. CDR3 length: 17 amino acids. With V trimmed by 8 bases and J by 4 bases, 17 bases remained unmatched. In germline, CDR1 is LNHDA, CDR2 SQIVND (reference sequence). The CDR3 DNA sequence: TGTGCCAGTCGAAGAGGCCGGGACAGCGGGAGGAATCAGCCCCAGCATTTT. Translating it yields CASRRGRDSGRNQPQHF.

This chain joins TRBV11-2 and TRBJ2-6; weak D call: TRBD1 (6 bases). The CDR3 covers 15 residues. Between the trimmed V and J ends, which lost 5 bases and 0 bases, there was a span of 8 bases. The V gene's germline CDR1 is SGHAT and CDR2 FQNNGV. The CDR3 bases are TGTGCCAGCAGCCGGGACAACTCTGGGGCCAACGTCCTGACTTTC. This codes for CASSRDNSGANVLTF.

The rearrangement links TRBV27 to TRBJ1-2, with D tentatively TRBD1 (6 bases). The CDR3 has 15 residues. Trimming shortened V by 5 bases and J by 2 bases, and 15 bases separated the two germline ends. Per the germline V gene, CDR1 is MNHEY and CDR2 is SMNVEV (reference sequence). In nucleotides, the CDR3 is TGTGCCAGCAGTACACTACAGGGTTCAAACTATGGCTACACCTTC. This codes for CASSTLQGSNYGYTF.

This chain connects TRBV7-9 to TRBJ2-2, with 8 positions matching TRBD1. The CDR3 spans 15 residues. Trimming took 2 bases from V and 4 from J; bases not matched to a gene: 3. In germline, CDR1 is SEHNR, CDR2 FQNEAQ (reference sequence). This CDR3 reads CASSLITGGTGELFF. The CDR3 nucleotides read TGTGCCAGCAGCTTAATCACAGGGGGCACCGGGGAGCTGTTTTTT. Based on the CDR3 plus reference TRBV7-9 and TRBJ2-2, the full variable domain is DTGVSQNPRHKITKRGQNVTFRCDPISEHNRLYWYRQTLGQGPEFLTYFQNEAQLEKSRLLSDRFSAERPKGSFSTLEIQRTEQGDSAMYLCASSLITGGTGELFFGEGSRLTVL.

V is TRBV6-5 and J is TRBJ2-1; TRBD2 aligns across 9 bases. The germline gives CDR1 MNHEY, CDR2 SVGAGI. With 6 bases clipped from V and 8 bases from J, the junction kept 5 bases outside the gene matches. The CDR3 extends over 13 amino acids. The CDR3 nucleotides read TGTGCCAGCAGGGGCGGGGGGGCCTATGAGCAGTTCTTC. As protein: CASRGGGAYEQFF.

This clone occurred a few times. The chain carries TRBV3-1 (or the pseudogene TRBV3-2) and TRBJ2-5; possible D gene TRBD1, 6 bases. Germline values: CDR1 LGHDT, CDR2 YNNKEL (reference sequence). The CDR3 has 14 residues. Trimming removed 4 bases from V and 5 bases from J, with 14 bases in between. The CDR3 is CASSRGHREETQYF. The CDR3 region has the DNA TGTGCCAGCAGCCGGGGTCACAGGGAGGAGACCCAGTACTTC.

CDR3 nucleotide sequence: TGCGCCAGCAGCCAAGACGGCGGGTTAAGGGATTCACCCCTCCACTTT. Protein: CASSQDGGLRDSPLHF. The chain has TRBV4-3 and TRBJ1-6; D is unresolved. The V and J ends lost 0 bases and 8 bases respectively, with 14 bases between them. This CDR3 spans 16 amino acids. Germline CDR1 reads LGHNA; CDR2 reads YSLEER.

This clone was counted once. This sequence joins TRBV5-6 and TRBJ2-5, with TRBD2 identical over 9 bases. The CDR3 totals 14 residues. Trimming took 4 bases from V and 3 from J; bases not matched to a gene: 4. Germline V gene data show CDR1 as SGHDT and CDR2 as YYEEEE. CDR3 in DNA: TGTGCCAGCAGCCCGGGACTAGCCGAAGAGACCCAGTACTTC. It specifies CASSPGLAEETQYF.